These T cell receptor beta chains were read from a single sample in a study of T cells after yellow fever vaccination. MiXCR was run by TCRdb on the 5' RACE reads, yielding one entry per CDR3 protein. This table holds 340,000 or so distinct CDR3 sequences, around 13% found once. Source: CD4+ T cells sorted from PBMCs, taken 15 days after the yellow fever booster vaccination. Receptors originate from a man younger than 30 who received the YFV17D yellow fever vaccine. Each CDR3 is given with its conserved first and last residue. A D gene is named only where the DNA matches it firmly. The size field is filled for only some rows; it gives once, few, many or a size class.

d_call	j_call	v_call	clone_size	cdr3_aa	cdr3_nt
NA	TRBJ1-3	TRBV25-1	NA	CASSPKARFGNTIYF	TGTGCCAGCAGCCCCAAGGCGAGATTCGGAAACACCATATATTTT
TRBD2	TRBJ2-2	TRBV6-5	NA	CASRPGGTSVGELFF	TGTGCCAGCAGACCCGGGGGGACTAGCGTCGGGGAGCTGTTTTTT
NA	TRBJ2-7	TRBV4-1	NA	CASSRDTYEQYF	TGCGCCAGCAGCCGGGACACCTACGAGCAGTACTTC
NA	TRBJ2-7	TRBV6-5	NA	CASSYSGASVSSYEQYF	TGTGCCAGCAGTTACTCAGGGGCTAGCGTGAGCTCCTACGAGCAGTACTTC
NA	TRBJ2-1	TRBV20-1	few	CSASPTPRQQFF	TGCAGTGCTAGCCCTACGCCTAGGCAGCAGTTCTTC
TRBD1	TRBJ2-2	TRBV9	NA	CASSVGTVGELFF	TGTGCCAGCAGCGTCGGGACAGTCGGGGAGCTGTTTTTT
TRBD1	TRBJ1-2	TRBV27	NA	CASSPRTGPRYGYTF	TGTGCCAGCAGTCCTCGGACAGGGCCCCGTTATGGCTACACCTTC
TRBD1	TRBJ1-5	TRBV6-2/TRBV6-3	NA	CASSYSLSGGAQPQHF	TGTGCCAGCAGTTACTCGTTGTCAGGGGGCGCGCAGCCCCAGCATTTT
NA	TRBJ1-5	TRBV5-4	few	CASSLAGKQPQHF	TGTGCCAGCAGCTTGGCCGGGAAGCAGCCCCAGCATTTT
NA	TRBJ2-3	TRBV7-2	NA	CASSPVTGTQYF	TGTGCCAGCAGCCCCGTTACCGGTACGCAGTATTTT
NA	TRBJ2-1	TRBV3-1	NA	CASRAALSSYNEQFF	TGTGCCAGCAGAGCCGCCTTGAGCTCCTACAATGAGCAGTTCTTC
NA	TRBJ1-1	TRBV7-9	NA	CASSLGLAGTEAFF	TGTGCCAGCAGCTTAGGACTGGCAGGCACTGAAGCTTTCTTT
NA	TRBJ1-5	TRBV24-1	few	CATSASGTIYQPQHF	TGTGCCACCTCGGCTTCCGGGACAATTTATCAGCCCCAGCATTTT
TRBD1	TRBJ1-5	TRBV10-3	NA	CAISEYQGARQPQHF	TGTGCCATCAGTGAATACCAGGGGGCCCGGCAGCCCCAGCATTTT
NA	TRBJ2-5	TRBV11-2	few	CASSQPRGGKETQYF	TGTGCCAGCAGCCAGCCCAGAGGGGGGAAAGAGACCCAGTACTTC
TRBD1	TRBJ2-3	TRBV7-2	many	CASSLDRGTDTQYF	TGTGCCAGCAGTTTGGACAGGGGGACAGATACGCAGTATTTT
NA	TRBJ2-1	TRBV12-3/TRBV12-4	many	CASSLMGAGYNEQFF	TGTGCCAGCAGTTTAATGGGGGCGGGGTACAATGAGCAGTTCTTC
NA	TRBJ1-2	TRBV7-2	few	CASSWKAGDGYTF	TGTGCCAGCAGCTGGAAGGCAGGGGATGGCTACACCTTC
TRBD1	TRBJ1-1	TRBV5-1	few	CASSMGQPNTEAFF	TGCGCCAGCAGCATGGGACAGCCGAACACTGAAGCTTTCTTT
NA	TRBJ2-2	TRBV6-2/TRBV6-3	NA	CASSYGTRGSDGELFF	TGTGCCAGCAGTTACGGGACACGAGGGTCAGACGGGGAGCTGTTTTTT
NA	TRBJ2-5	TRBV25-1	NA	CASSEYGRGGSQYF	TGTGCCAGCAGTGAATATGGCAGGGGGGGATCCCAGTACTTC
NA	TRBJ2-7	TRBV25-1	many	CASSLVGAGAYEQYF	TGTGCCAGCAGTCTCGTGGGGGCGGGGGCCTACGAGCAGTACTTC
NA	TRBJ2-1	TRBV5-4	NA	CASSGGSVSSYNEQFF	TGTGCCAGCAGCGGGGGTAGCGTCAGCTCCTACAATGAGCAGTTCTTC
NA	TRBJ2-2	TRBV12-3/TRBV12-4	few	CASSLVRGDTGELFF	TGTGCCAGCAGTTTAGTGCGGGGTGACACCGGGGAGCTGTTTTTT
NA	TRBJ1-5	TRBV25-1	few	CASSEWTGNQPQHF	TGTGCCAGCAGTGAATGGACCGGCAATCAGCCCCAGCATTTT
NA	TRBJ2-3	TRBV2	NA	CASSDLGSTDTQYF	TGTGCCAGCAGTGATCTGGGGAGCACAGATACGCAGTATTTT
NA	TRBJ2-1	TRBV12-3/TRBV12-4	NA	CASSQHGEQFF	TGTGCCAGCAGCCAACACGGTGAGCAGTTCTTC